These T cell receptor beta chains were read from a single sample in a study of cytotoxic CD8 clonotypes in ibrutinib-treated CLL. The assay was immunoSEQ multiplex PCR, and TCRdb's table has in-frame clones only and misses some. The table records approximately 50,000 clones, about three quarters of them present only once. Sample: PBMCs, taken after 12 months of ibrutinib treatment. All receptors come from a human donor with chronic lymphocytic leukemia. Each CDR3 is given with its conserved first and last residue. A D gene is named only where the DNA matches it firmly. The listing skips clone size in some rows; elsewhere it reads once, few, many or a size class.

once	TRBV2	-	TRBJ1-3	CASSEEGRLSGNTIYF	TGTGCCAGCAGTGAAGAAGGGAGGCTCTCTGGAAACACCATATATTTT
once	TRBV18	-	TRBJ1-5	CASSPRGTSNQPQHF	TGTGCCAGCTCACCTCGGGGAACGAGCAATCAGCCCCAGCATTTT
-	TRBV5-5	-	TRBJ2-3	CASSTEGADTQYF	TGTGCCAGCAGCACAGAGGGGGCAGATACGCAGTATTTT
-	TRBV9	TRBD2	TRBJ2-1	CASSPQLAGDEQFF	TGTGCCAGCAGCCCCCAGCTAGCGGGAGATGAGCAGTTCTTC
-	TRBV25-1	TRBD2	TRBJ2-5	CASSDLLATQETQYF	TGTGCCAGCAGTGACTTACTAGCGACCCAAGAGACCCAGTACTTC
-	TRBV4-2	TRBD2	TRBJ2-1	CASSPTSGLYNEQFF	TGTGCCAGCAGCCCGACTAGCGGCTTATACAATGAGCAGTTCTTC
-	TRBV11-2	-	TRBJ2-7	CASSWEGQGAYEQYF	TGTGCCAGCAGCTGGGAGGGGCAGGGGGCTTACGAGCAGTACTTC
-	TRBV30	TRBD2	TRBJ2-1	CAWSPSGVYNEQFF	TGTGCCTGGAGTCCTAGCGGGGTTTACAATGAGCAGTTCTTC
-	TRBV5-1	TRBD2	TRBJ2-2	CASSFGLPTSGYTGELFF	TGCGCCAGCAGCTTTGGTCTGCCCACTAGCGGCTACACCGGGGAGCTGTTTTTT
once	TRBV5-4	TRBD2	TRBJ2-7	CASSPRGGSGTGEQYF	TGTGCCAGCAGCCCGCGAGGGGGTAGCGGGACGGGGGAGCAGTACTTC
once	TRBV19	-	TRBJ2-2	CASRQGGGELFF	TGTGCCAGTAGGCAAGGGGGTGGGGAGCTGTTTTTT
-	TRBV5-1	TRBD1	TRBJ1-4	CASSSGDRGLEKLFF	TGCGCCAGCAGCTCGGGGGACAGGGGGTTGGAAAAACTGTTTTTT
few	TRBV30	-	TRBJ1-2	CAWRGYGYTF	TGTGCCTGGAGGGGGTATGGCTACACCTTC
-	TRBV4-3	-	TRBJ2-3	CASGGGPSGTDTQYF	TGCGCCAGCGGGGGCGGGCCTAGCGGCACAGATACGCAGTATTTT
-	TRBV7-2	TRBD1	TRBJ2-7	CASSLGTGGISSYEQYF	TGTGCCAGCAGCTTAGGGACAGGGGGGATTAGCTCCTACGAGCAGTACTTC
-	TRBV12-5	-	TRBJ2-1	CASGLGGNEQFF	TGTGCTAGTGGTTTGGGGGGCAATGAGCAGTTCTTC
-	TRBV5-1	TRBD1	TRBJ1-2	CASSRDRVDGYTF	TGCGCCAGCAGCCGGGACAGGGTCGATGGCTACACCTTC